The source of this T cell receptor (beta chain) is a study of monozygotic twins with inflammatory bowel disease. CDR3 length: 13 residues. Germline loops: CDR1 DFQATT, CDR2 SNEGSKA (reference sequence). TCRdb reprocessed the 5' RACE reads, keeping one entry per CDR3 protein, no DNA. Its clone listing holds some 440,000 distinct CDR3 sequences. The rearrangement uses TRBV20-1 and TRBJ2-7; with no DNA, the TCRdb D assignment of TRBD1 cannot be verified. This receptor was obtained from a human donor with ulcerative colitis or Crohn's disease, or a healthy co-twin of an affected twin (not recorded which). The specimen was blood. The CDR3 reads CSAGETGSYEQYF.